The source of this TCR beta chain is a study of Graves' ophthalmopathy and Graves' hyperthyroidism. Clinical symptoms and serum thyroxine were used for diagnosis; TRAb, thyroid ultrasound and orbital computed tomography were also relied on. Amplified material comprised TCR beta CDR3 regions derived from RNA transcripts. HTBI primers primed a first-round RT-PCR, and a second-round multiplex PCR followed. TCRdb independently ran MiXCR on the multiplex PCR reads; one entry per CDR3 protein. Of under 350,000 distinct CDR3 sequences listed, around a sixth are singletons. In germline, CDR1 is MNHNS, CDR2 SASEGT. V lost 7 bases and J 5 bases, leaving 15 bases between the germline ends. This CDR3 is built from 15 residues. This clonotype was recorded a few times.

The clonotype comes from an adult man with Graves' ophthalmopathy. The material sequenced was peripheral blood. V gene TRBV6-1 combines with J gene TRBJ1-6, with D possibly being TRBD1 (6 bases). This CDR3 is CASNTRDINNSPLHF. The CDR3 DNA sequence: TGTGCCAGCAACACACGGGACATAAATAATTCACCCCTCCACTTT.